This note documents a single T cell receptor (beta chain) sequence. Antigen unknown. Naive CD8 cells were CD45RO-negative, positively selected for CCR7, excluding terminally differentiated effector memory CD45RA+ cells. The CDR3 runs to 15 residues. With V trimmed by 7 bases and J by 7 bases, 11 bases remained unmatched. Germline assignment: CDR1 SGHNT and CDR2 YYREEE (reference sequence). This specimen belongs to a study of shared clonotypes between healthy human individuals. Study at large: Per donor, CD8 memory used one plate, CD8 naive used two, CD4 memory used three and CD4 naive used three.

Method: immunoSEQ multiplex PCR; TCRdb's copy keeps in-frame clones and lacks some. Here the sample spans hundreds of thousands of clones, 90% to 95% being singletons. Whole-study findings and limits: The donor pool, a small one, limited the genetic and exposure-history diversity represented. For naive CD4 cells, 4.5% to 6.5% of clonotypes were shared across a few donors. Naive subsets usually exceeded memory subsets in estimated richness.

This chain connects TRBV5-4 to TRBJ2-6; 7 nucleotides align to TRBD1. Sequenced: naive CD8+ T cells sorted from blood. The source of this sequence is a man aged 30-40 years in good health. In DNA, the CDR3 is TGTGCCAGCGGACTCACAGGGGATGGTGCCAACGTCCTGACTTTC. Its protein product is CASGLTGDGANVLTF.